This TCR beta chain was identified in a study of CD8+ T cells in alopecia areata. Study background: Spontaneously alopecic C3H/HeJ graft donors, about 6-12 months old, gave skin to roughly 7-10-week-old female C3H/HeJ mice. Findings of the study overall: Sequenced scalp T cells also include alphabeta T cells resident in normal skin. Affected lesional scalp, above all in alopecia totalis/universalis, was more clonal than normal scalp. Against the mouse data, patients shared TCRs less clearly, possibly for HLA reasons.

As to this clone: The antigen remains unidentified. Gene names are the mouse ones. Read sequence stops 4 residues before the CDR3 end, and the germline J gene provides the missing end.

The CDR3 is 15 residues long. Germline loops: CDR1 FNHDT, CDR2 SITEND (reference sequence). The V and J ends lost 2 bases and 0 bases respectively, with 9 bases between them. RNA was isolated and reverse transcribed to cDNA, the sequencing template. The data were produced by immunoSEQ multiplex PCR, yet TCRdb's version contains in-frame clones alone and is incomplete. The record shows about 120,000 clones for this sample, with no singletons present. The material sequenced was lesional skin. The chain is built from TRBV19 and TRBJ2-1; D is ambiguous. This receptor was identified in a C3H/HeJ mouse with alopecia areata. Mouse MHC haplotype: H2-k. The CDR3 bases that were read are TGTGCCAGCAGTATCCGACACCCTAACTATGCT. This sequence encodes CASSIRHPNYA. The CDR3 in full is CASSIRHPNYAEQFF.